This T cell receptor (beta chain) was sequenced for a study of cytomegalovirus exposure and HLA in healthy donors. Study results and limitations: Further analysis, carried out later, found HLA-associated TCR beta chains more clonally expanded than equally common other chains. Sequencing likely generated an artifact that appeared as a cluster of highly shared sequence variants.

60 Vbeta and 13 Jbeta primers were used in PCR. Measured with immunoSEQ multiplex PCR; TCRdb has only the in-frame clones, and not every one. The sample totals some 41,000 clones. The junction had 6 bases not matched to a gene; V was cut back by 6 bases and J by 1 base. Germline assignment: CDR1 SNHLY and CDR2 FYNNEI. The CDR3 is 15 amino acids. On this clone itself: Its antigen is as yet unknown.

The chain is built from TRBV2 and TRBJ1-1, with 9 positions matching TRBD1. This clonotype was obtained from a man aged 25-45 years in good health and CMV-seronegative. The sequencing input was PBMCs. Written as DNA, the CDR3 is TGTGCCAGCAGGTTGACAGGGGGGAGGAACACTGAAGCTTTCTTT. Translating gives CASRLTGGRNTEAFF.